Given below is one T cell receptor (beta chain) in context. Its antigen is undetermined. CDR3 length: 14 residues. CDR1 and CDR2 (germline): MDHEN, SYDVKM. The V gene end was trimmed by 2 bases and the J gene end by 6 bases; junction bases not matched to a gene: 4. This entry belongs to a study of T cell responses to AZD1222 COVID-19 vaccine. The table came from immunoSEQ multiplex PCR; TCRdb's copy has only in-frame clones and leaves some out. The sample has around 150,000 clones; roughly 94% are singletons. Study-wide results and limits: Vaccine-associated CD4 TCRs ranged over spike, dominating at 160-218 and 743-854. Elevations in Spike-specific TCR breadth and depth followed administration of two AZD1222 doses. It was only after the peak T cell response that any repertoires were sampled. Donors in the cohort were predominantly white British and more often female, and clonal diversity was possibly underestimated.

The sequences come from peripheral blood, collected on day 0 of AZD1222 vaccination. The chain joins TRBV28 to TRBJ2-1; 7 nucleotides align to TRBD2. The receptor comes from an adult in good health. The CDR3 protein is CASSLQAGRNEQFF. DNA of the CDR3: TGTGCCAGCAGTTTACAAGCGGGGCGCAATGAGCAGTTCTTC. The full variable domain, with the rest looked up from reference TRBV28 and TRBJ2-1, is DVKVTQSSRYLVKRTGEKVFLECVQDMDHENMFWYRQDPGLGLRLIYFSYDVKMKEKGDIPEGYSVSREKKERFSLILESASTNQTSMYLCASSLQAGRNEQFFGPGTRLTVL.